This is a list of T cell receptor beta chains from one sample in a study of shared clonotypes between healthy human individuals. Sequencing was performed with immunoSEQ multiplex PCR; in TCRdb, only in-frame clones are kept and a portion is missing. The sample lists 2 million to 3 million clones; approximately 93% were seen once. Sequencing was done on a sample of naive CD4+ T cells from PBMCs. Source of these receptors: a man younger than 35 in good health. Some clones in this sample may be carry-over from other donors' samples. The CDR3 runs from the conserved cysteine through the conserved F or W. Some rows mark clone size as missing; the rest say once, few, many or name a class of expanded clone.

cdr3_aa v_call clone_size
CASSLAGLAGKSYEQYF TRBV28 -
CASSSLDGLLYEQYF TRBV7-9 -
CASSQDYGERPYNEQFF TRBV4-2 -
CASSRYPPMVAGELFF TRBV27 -
CASSYRGQNQPQHF TRBV6-5 -
CASSLDSGTGEQFF TRBV5-5 once
CAWSVRGRVNEKLFF TRBV30 -
CASSPRQDTQYF TRBV5-1 -
CASGGGNAEAFF TRBV10-1 -
CSAYTAEQYF TRBV20-1 -
CASSYLPQPGNTGELFF TRBV5-1 -
CASSCWDRGLGDTGELFF TRBV21-1 -
CSVESAETQYF TRBV29-1 -
CSVGREGGLYGYTF TRBV29-1 -
CASSQEGQGGAEAFF TRBV14 few
CASSQTGYYGYTF TRBV5-6 -
CASSFGWNTGELFF TRBV5-1 -
CASSLVAGGFNEQFF TRBV7-2 -
CASRTPGLSYEQYF TRBV28 -
CASRGQGDGYEQYF TRBV27 -
CAWHLEDTQYF TRBV30 -
CASSESISPQFF TRBV10-1 -
CASSTGTTGGSQYF TRBV18 -
CASSVGTGVKAFF TRBV5-1 -
CASSRGGGYTF TRBV7-2 once
CASRSDRSATNTEAFF TRBV5-8 -
CASSLKGDTEAFF TRBV7-2 -